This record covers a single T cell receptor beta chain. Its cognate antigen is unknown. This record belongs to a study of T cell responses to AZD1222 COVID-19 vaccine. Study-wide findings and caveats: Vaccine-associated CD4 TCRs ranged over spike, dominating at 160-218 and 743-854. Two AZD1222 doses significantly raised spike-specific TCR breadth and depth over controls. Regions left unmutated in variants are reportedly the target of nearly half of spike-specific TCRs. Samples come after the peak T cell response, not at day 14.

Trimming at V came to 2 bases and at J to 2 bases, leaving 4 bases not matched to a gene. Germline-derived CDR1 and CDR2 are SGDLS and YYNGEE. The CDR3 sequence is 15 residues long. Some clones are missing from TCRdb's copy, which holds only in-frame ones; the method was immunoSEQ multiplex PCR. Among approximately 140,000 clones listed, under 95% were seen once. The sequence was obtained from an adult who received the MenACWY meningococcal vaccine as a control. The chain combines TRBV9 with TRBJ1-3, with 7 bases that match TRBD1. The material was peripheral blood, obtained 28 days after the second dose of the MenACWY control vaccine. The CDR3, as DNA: TGTGCCAGCAGCGTTGAGACAGGGACTGGAAACACCATATATTTT. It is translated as CASSVETGTGNTIYF.